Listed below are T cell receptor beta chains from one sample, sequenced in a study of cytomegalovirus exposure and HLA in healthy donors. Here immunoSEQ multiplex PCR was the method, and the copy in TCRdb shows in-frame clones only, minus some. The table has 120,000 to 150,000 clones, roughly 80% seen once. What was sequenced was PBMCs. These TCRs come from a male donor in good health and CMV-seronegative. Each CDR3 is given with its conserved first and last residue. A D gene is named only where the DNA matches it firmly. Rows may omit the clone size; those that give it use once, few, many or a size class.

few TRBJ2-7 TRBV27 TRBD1 CASSTTGDPIYEQYF TGTGCCAGCAGTACCACAGGGGACCCTATCTACGAGCAGTACTTC
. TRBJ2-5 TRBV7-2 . CASSLVANRQETQYF TGTGCCAGCAGCTTAGTAGCCAACCGCCAAGAGACCCAGTACTTC
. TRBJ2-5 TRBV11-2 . CASSPREAVQETQYF TGTGCCAGCAGCCCCCGGGAAGCCGTACAAGAGACCCAGTACTTC
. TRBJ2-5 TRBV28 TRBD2 CASSLWTSGGVQETQYF TGTGCCAGCAGTTTATGGACTAGCGGGGGAGTCCAAGAGACCCAGTACTTC
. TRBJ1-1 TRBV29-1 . CSVVLQGLSEAFF TGCAGCGTTGTTCTCCAGGGCCTTTCTGAAGCTTTCTTT
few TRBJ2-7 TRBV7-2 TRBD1 CASSLRNPGQGDEQYF TGTGCCAGCAGCTTAAGGAATCCGGGACAGGGCGACGAGCAGTACTTC
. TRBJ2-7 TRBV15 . CATSRLGLSYEQYF TGTGCCACCAGCAGACTCGGACTATCCTACGAGCAGTACTTC
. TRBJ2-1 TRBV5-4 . CASSRPGWGRGKQFF TGTGCCAGCAGCCGCCCTGGCTGGGGTAGGGGGAAGCAGTTCTTC
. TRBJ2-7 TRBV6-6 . CASSQGSYEQYF TGTGCCAGCAGCCAGGGGTCCTACGAGCAGTACTTC
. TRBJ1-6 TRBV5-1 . CASSPEVSYNSPLHF TGCGCCAGCAGCCCTGAGGTCTCCTATAATTCACCCCTCCACTTT
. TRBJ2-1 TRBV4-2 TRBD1 CASSQERDRGYEQFF TGTGCCAGCAGCCAAGAACGAGACAGGGGCTATGAGCAGTTCTTC
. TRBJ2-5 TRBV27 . CASSLVESRETQYF TGTGCCAGCAGTTTAGTAGAGTCACGGGAGACCCAGTACTTC
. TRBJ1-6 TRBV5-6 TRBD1 CASSLVSGTGEGNSPLHF TGTGCCAGCAGCTTGGTATCCGGGACAGGGGAGGGTAATTCACCCCTCCACTTT
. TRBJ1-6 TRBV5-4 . CASSLTGMNSPLHF TGTGCCAGCAGCTTAACAGGGATGAATTCACCCCTCCACTTT
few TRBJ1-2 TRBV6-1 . CASSDRKGYTF TGTGCCAGCAGTGACAGGAAGGGCTACACCTTC
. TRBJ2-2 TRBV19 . CASTTAGTYTGELFF TGTGCCAGTACCACCGCCGGGACTTACACCGGGGAGCTGTTTTTT
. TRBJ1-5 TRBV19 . CASSITQGGNQPQHF TGTGCCAGTAGTATCACACAGGGAGGCAATCAGCCCCAGCATTTT
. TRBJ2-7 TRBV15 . CATSRTTSDEQYF TGTGCCACCAGCAGAACAACTAGTGACGAGCAGTACTTC
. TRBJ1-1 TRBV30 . CALGKGWYTEAFF TGTGCCCTCGGGAAGGGCTGGTACACTGAAGCTTTCTTT
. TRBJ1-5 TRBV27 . CASRPTHYDRDFNQPQHF TGTGCCAGCAGGCCAACGCACTACGACAGAGATTTCAATCAGCCCCAGCATTTT
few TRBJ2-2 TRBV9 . CASSVHKTGHANTGELFF TGTGCCAGCAGCGTCCACAAAACTGGACACGCGAACACCGGGGAGCTGTTTTTT
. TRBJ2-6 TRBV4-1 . CASSQGGGLGANVLTF TGCGCCAGCAGCCAAGGGGGGGGGCTCGGGGCCAACGTCCTGACTTTC
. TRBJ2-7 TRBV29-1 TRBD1 CSVYPGQGTYEQYF TGCAGCGTATACCCGGGACAGGGGACCTACGAGCAGTACTTC
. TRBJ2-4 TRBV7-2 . CASSQGRSKNIQYF TGTGCCAGCAGTCAGGGGCGCAGTAAAAACATTCAGTACTTC
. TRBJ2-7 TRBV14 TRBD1 CASSQRQGSHEQYF TGTGCCAGCAGCCAACGACAGGGATCCCACGAGCAGTACTTC
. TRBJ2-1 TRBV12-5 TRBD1 CASGLTGGPWNEQFF TGTGCTAGTGGTTTGACAGGGGGCCCCTGGAATGAGCAGTTCTTC
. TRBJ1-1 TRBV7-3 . CASSLGIPGFRNTEAFF TGTGCCAGCAGCTTAGGAATACCGGGATTTCGGAACACTGAAGCTTTCTTT